Presented here are 14 T cell receptor beta chains from one specimen sequenced in a study of T cell changes during pregnancy in multiple sclerosis. Data came from immunoSEQ multiplex PCR; TCRdb stores just in-frame clones and leaves some out. The sample shows about 24,000 clones, roughly 85% of them seen only once. This sample comprised CD8+ T cells from peripheral blood mononuclear cells, obtained in the first trimester of pregnancy. Source of these receptors: a female donor in good health, enrolled as a control in a pregnancy study.

The CDR3 sequence is CASSPPAGGPSEQFF. The CDR3 DNA reads as TGTGCCAGCTCACCCCCGGCGGGGGGGCCGAGTGAGCAGTTCTTC. J is TRBJ2-1 and V is TRBV18; 9 nucleotides line up with TRBD2. This CDR3 spans 15 amino acids. Germline V CDR1 and CDR2: KGHSH, LQKENI. Trimming at V came to 3 bases and at J to 9 bases, leaving 9 bases not matched to a gene.

The chain links TRBV19 to TRBJ2-7; D possibly corresponds to TRBD1 (6 bases). The CDR3 is made up of 12 amino acids. V lost 10 bases, J lost 2 bases, and 12 bases lay in between. From germline, CDR1 is LNHDA and CDR2 SQIVND (reference sequence). The CDR3 sequence is CATSQGTYEQYF. The DNA for the CDR3 is TGTGCCACCTCACAGGGAACCTACGAGCAGTACTTC. The variable domain in full, with the rest retrieved from reference TRBV19 and TRBJ2-7, is DGGITQSPKYLFRKEGQNVTLSCEQNLNHDAMYWYRQDPGQGLRLIYYSQIVNDFQKGDIAEGYSVSREKKESFPLTVTSAQKNPTAFYLCATSQGTYEQYFGPGTRLTVT.

The gene calls are TRBV30 and TRBJ2-1; D is perhaps TRBD1 (6 bases). In germline, CDR1 is GTSNPN, CDR2 SVGIG (reference sequence). This CDR3 has 15 amino acids. Trimming left V 1 base short and J 1 base short, with 11 bases between. The CDR3 DNA sequence: TGTGCCTGGAGTGCGACAGGTCATTCCTACAATGAGCAGTTCTTC. Translated: CAWSATGHSYNEQFF.

This clone has only a few counts. The CDR3, as DNA: TGTGCCAGCAGCCAGCCCAATGGACAGGGCTACACCTTC. This translates into CASSQPNGQGYTF. The J gene is TRBJ1-2, the V gene TRBV5-8, with a weak D call TRBD1 (6 bases). Germline values: CDR1 SGHTS, CDR2 YDEGEE. The CDR3 is made up of 13 amino acids. The ends were cut back, 4 bases at V and 8 bases at J, with 15 bases in the middle.

The rearrangement joins TRBV4-3 to TRBJ2-1; the D is unclear. V was pared by 0 bases and J by 7 bases, with 7 bases between. Looked up from germline, CDR1 is LGHNA and CDR2 is YSLEER. This CDR3 region has 13 residues. As DNA, the CDR3 is TGCGCCAGCAGCCAAGAACTTGCTAATGAGCAGTTCTTC. It encodes CASSQELANEQFF.

In its sample, this clone was seen a few times. The chain recombines TRBV4-3 with TRBJ2-7, with TRBD2 identical over 8 bases. There are 16 residues in the CDR3. J gave up 0 bases and V 1 base, and 5 bases lay outside the gene matches. CDR1 and CDR2 (germline): LGHNA, YSLEER. CDR3 region: CASSQAKRGYSYEQYF. The DNA for the CDR3 is TGCGCCAGCAGCCAAGCAAAGCGGGGGTACTCCTACGAGCAGTACTTC.

The chain joins TRBV7-9 to TRBJ2-7, with 8 bases fitting TRBD1. The CDR3 spans 15 residues. Germline trimming cut 4 bases from V and 3 bases from J; bases unmatched to any gene: 8. The germline gives CDR1 SEHNR, CDR2 FQNEAQ (reference sequence). The DNA of the CDR3 is TGTGCCAGCAGCTCCCTCGGGACAGGATTCTACGAGCAGTACTTC. Protein product: CASSSLGTGFYEQYF.

This clone was detected only once. This chain links TRBV6-4 with TRBJ2-2; tentatively, D is TRBD1 (6 bases). From germline, CDR1 is MRHNA and CDR2 SNTAGT. The CDR3 is 14 amino acids. V was clipped by 2 bases and J by 5 bases, with 9 bases between them. The CDR3 DNA reads TGTGCCAGCAGTGACGTACAGGGAACCGGGGAGCTGTTTTTT. Its protein product is CASSDVQGTGELFF.

The chain recombines TRBV19 with TRBJ1-3; D is possibly TRBD1 (5 bases). Trimming shortened V by 5 bases and J by 2 bases, and 13 bases separated the two germline ends. Germline CDR1 LNHDA, CDR2 SQIVND (reference sequence). This CDR3 comprises 15 residues. The CDR3 nucleotides read TGTGCCAGTAGTGTCGACAGTTGGGCTGGAAACACCATATATTTT. It is translated as CASSVDSWAGNTIYF.

The chain carries TRBV30 and TRBJ2-7; 7 nucleotides align to TRBD1. Germline CDR1 GTSNPN, CDR2 SVGIG (reference sequence). The V segment lost 4 bases and the J segment 2 bases; nucleotides outside the gene matches: 8. The CDR3 has 14 amino acids. CDR3 region: CAWKRQGSAYEQYF. The DNA for the CDR3 is TGTGCCTGGAAGAGACAGGGTAGCGCCTACGAGCAGTACTTC. The variable domain in full, with the rest retrieved from reference TRBV30 and TRBJ2-7, is SQTIHQWPATLVQPVGSPLSLECTVEGTSNPNLYWYRQAAGRGLQLLFYSVGIGQISSEVPQNLSASRPQDRQFILSSKKLLLSDSGFYLCAWKRQGSAYEQYFGPGTRLTVT.

This sequence joins TRBV7-9 and TRBJ2-5; D uncertain. Per germline, CDR1 SEHNR and CDR2 FQNEAQ (reference sequence). The CDR3 consists of 12 residues. The V end lost 5 bases, the J end lost 5 bases, and 9 bases lay between the germline ends. This chain's CDR3 is CASSAIQETQYF. CDR3 coding DNA: TGTGCCAGCAGCGCCATTCAGGAGACCCAGTACTTC.

The rearrangement joins TRBV2 to TRBJ1-1; 12 positions match TRBD1. The J segment lost 2 bases and the V segment lost 6 bases, leaving 4 bases of the junction unmatched. Germline lookup yields CDR1 SNHLY and CDR2 FYNNEI. The CDR3 is made up of 15 amino acids. CDR3: CASRGDRGPNTEAFF. The CDR3 DNA follows: TGTGCCAGCAGGGGGGACAGGGGGCCCAACACTGAAGCTTTCTTT. The whole variable domain, filled in from reference TRBV2 and TRBJ1-1, reads EPEVTQTPSHQVTQMGQEVILRCVPISNHLYFYWYRQILGQKVEFLVSFYNNEISEKSEIFDDQFSVERPDGSNFTLKIRSTKLEDSAMYFCASRGDRGPNTEAFFGQGTRLTVV.

V and J are TRBV10-2 and TRBJ1-1; no definite D call. The CDR3 consists of 13 residues. The germline V gene encodes CDR1 WSHSY and CDR2 SAAADI. V was cut by 8 bases and J by 4 bases, with 14 bases left in between. CDR3 sequence (DNA): TGCGCCAGCTCTTTTGACTACGGCACTGAAGCTTTCTTT. It translates to CASSFDYGTEAFF.

This chain links TRBV5-5 with TRBJ1-5, with a tentative D call TRBD1 (5 bases). Germline V lookup: CDR1 SGHKS, CDR2 YYEKEE (reference sequence). The CDR3 extends over 15 amino acids. V lost 4 bases and J lost 7, with 18 bases in between. Written as DNA, the CDR3 is TGTGCCAGCAGCGGCACAGGTTTGGGGAAGCAGCCCCAGCATTTT. Translation gives CASSGTGLGKQPQHF.